The rows below give T cell receptor beta chains drawn from one sample of a study of cytomegalovirus exposure and HLA in healthy donors. Sequenced by immunoSEQ multiplex PCR; TCRdb stores in-frame clones only, minus some. Of 130,000 to 150,000 clones in the sample, 70% to 80% were seen once. Sample: PBMCs. The receptors originated from a male donor in good health and CMV-seronegative. Both conserved end residues are part of each CDR3. D genes are given only for firm matches. Expanded clones are given a class, and other clones once, few, many or no size at all.

CDR3 DNA: TGCGCCAGCAGCCCCGGACAGATCGAGGAGACCCAGTACTTC
CDR3 protein: CASSPGQIEETQYF
V gene: TRBV5-1
J gene: TRBJ2-5
D gene: .
clone size: once

CDR3 DNA: TGTGCTAGCAGCTCAGGACTAGCCACAGATACGCAGTATTTT
CDR3 protein: CASSSGLATDTQYF
V gene: TRBV7-7
J gene: TRBJ2-3
D gene: TRBD2
clone size: few

CDR3 DNA: TGCGCCAGCAGCCAAGAATTTGGACAGACAATAGAGAACACTGAAGCTTTCTTT
CDR3 protein: CASSQEFGQTIENTEAFF
V gene: TRBV4-3
J gene: TRBJ1-1
D gene: .
clone size: .

CDR3 DNA: TGTGCTCATTCCAGGGGGGCCGGTTCATCGGAGACCCAGTACTTC
CDR3 protein: CAHSRGAGSSETQYF
V gene: TRBV25-1
J gene: TRBJ2-5
D gene: .
clone size: .

CDR3 DNA: TGTGCCAGCAGTCAGGGTTTTCGGGGGGCCAAAAACATTCAGTACTTC
CDR3 protein: CASSQGFRGAKNIQYF
V gene: TRBV25-1
J gene: TRBJ2-4
D gene: .
clone size: .

CDR3 DNA: TGTGCCAGCAGCCTTAGCGGGGTAGCGCAGTATTTT
CDR3 protein: CASSLSGVAQYF
V gene: TRBV14
J gene: TRBJ2-3
D gene: TRBD2
clone size: .

CDR3 DNA: TGTGCCAGCAGTTACAGGGGCTTGAACACTGAAGCTTTCTTT
CDR3 protein: CASSYRGLNTEAFF
V gene: TRBV6-5
J gene: TRBJ1-1
D gene: .
clone size: .

CDR3 DNA: TGTGCCAGCTCACCGGTGGACAGAGGACGCTCCTATAATTCACCCCTCCACTTT
CDR3 protein: CASSPVDRGRSYNSPLHF
V gene: TRBV18
J gene: TRBJ1-6
D gene: .
clone size: .

CDR3 DNA: TGTGCCATCAGTGAGGCCAGGGGGCAGAATCAGCCCCAGCATTTT
CDR3 protein: CAISEARGQNQPQHF
V gene: TRBV10-3
J gene: TRBJ1-5
D gene: TRBD1
clone size: .

CDR3 DNA: TGTGCCAGCAGCTTAGTAAAGGGGGCGGTAGAGACCCAGTACTTC
CDR3 protein: CASSLVKGAVETQYF
V gene: TRBV7-7
J gene: TRBJ2-5
D gene: TRBD1
clone size: .

CDR3 DNA: TGTGCCAGCAGCGCTACGGGACAGGGTATAGCTAATGAAAAACTGTTTTTT
CDR3 protein: CASSATGQGIANEKLFF
V gene: TRBV9
J gene: TRBJ1-4
D gene: TRBD1
clone size: .

CDR3 DNA: TGTGCCAGCCGGAGAGACTACGAGCAGTACTTC
CDR3 protein: CASRRDYEQYF
V gene: TRBV6-5
J gene: TRBJ2-7
D gene: .
clone size: .

CDR3 DNA: TGTGCCAGCAGTTATTCCAGCGGGGTTTACGAGCAGTACTTC
CDR3 protein: CASSYSSGVYEQYF
V gene: TRBV6-5
J gene: TRBJ2-7
D gene: TRBD2
clone size: .

CDR3 DNA: TGTGCCAGCTCATGGGCCGAGACCCAGTACTTC
CDR3 protein: CASSWAETQYF
V gene: TRBV6-1
J gene: TRBJ2-5
D gene: .
clone size: .

CDR3 DNA: TGTGCCAGCAGCTTAGTAGGAGGCTTTAACTATGGCTACACCTTC
CDR3 protein: CASSLVGGFNYGYTF
V gene: TRBV7-9
J gene: TRBJ1-2
D gene: .
clone size: .

CDR3 DNA: TGCGCCAGCAGCCGGCTCGGGGAGACAGATACGCAGTATTTT
CDR3 protein: CASSRLGETDTQYF
V gene: TRBV4-1
J gene: TRBJ2-3
D gene: .
clone size: .

CDR3 DNA: TGTGCCAGCACCCCTAGTAGAAGAAACACCATATATTTT
CDR3 protein: CASTPSRRNTIYF
V gene: TRBV28
J gene: TRBJ1-3
D gene: .
clone size: once

CDR3 DNA: TGTGCCAGCAGTATCCGGGACAGACACTACGAGCAGTACTTC
CDR3 protein: CASSIRDRHYEQYF
V gene: TRBV2
J gene: TRBJ2-7
D gene: TRBD1
clone size: many

CDR3 DNA: TGCAGCGTTGAGAAGGGGCAGGTTGCAGATACGCAGTATTTT
CDR3 protein: CSVEKGQVADTQYF
V gene: TRBV29-1
J gene: TRBJ2-3
D gene: .
clone size: .

CDR3 DNA: TGTGCCAGCAGCTTAGCTGAGAGCACCGGGGAGCTGTTTTTT
CDR3 protein: CASSLAESTGELFF
V gene: TRBV7-6
J gene: TRBJ2-2
D gene: .
clone size: .

CDR3 DNA: TGTGCCAGCTCACCATCGGGACTAACCAACTACGAGCAGTACTTC
CDR3 protein: CASSPSGLTNYEQYF
V gene: TRBV18
J gene: TRBJ2-7
D gene: TRBD2
clone size: .

CDR3 DNA: TGTGCCAGCAGCTTTCAGACAGGGAACTCTGAAGCTTTCTTT
CDR3 protein: CASSFQTGNSEAFF
V gene: TRBV7-2
J gene: TRBJ1-1
D gene: TRBD1
clone size: .

CDR3 DNA: TGTGCCACAACAGGGCATCGACAGCCCCAGCATTTT
CDR3 protein: CATTGHRQPQHF
V gene: TRBV4-2
J gene: TRBJ1-5
D gene: .
clone size: .

CDR3 DNA: TGTGCCTGGAGCTCGGGGGGCAATCAGCCCCAGCATTTT
CDR3 protein: CAWSSGGNQPQHF
V gene: TRBV30
J gene: TRBJ1-5
D gene: .
clone size: .

CDR3 DNA: TGCGCCAGCAGTGATGGACATTTATACTCTGGAAACACCATATATTTT
CDR3 protein: CASSDGHLYSGNTIYF
V gene: TRBV10-1
J gene: TRBJ1-3
D gene: .
clone size: .

CDR3 DNA: TGTGCCAGCCGGGGACAGGGATTCTACGAGCAGTACTTC
CDR3 protein: CASRGQGFYEQYF
V gene: TRBV6-5
J gene: TRBJ2-7
D gene: TRBD1
clone size: .

CDR3 DNA: TGTGCCAGCAGCTGGCCCACAGGGTGGGACGAGGGCGAGCAGTACTTC
CDR3 protein: CASSWPTGWDEGEQYF
V gene: TRBV7-3
J gene: TRBJ2-7
D gene: .
clone size: .

CDR3 DNA: TGTGCCAGCAGCTTGCGACAGGCCAGCAATCAGCCCCAGCATTTT
CDR3 protein: CASSLRQASNQPQHF
V gene: TRBV5-6
J gene: TRBJ1-5
D gene: .
clone size: .

CDR3 DNA: TGTGCCAGCAGTGAAGCCCACCCCCCGGTCTACTATGGCTACACCTTC
CDR3 protein: CASSEAHPPVYYGYTF
V gene: TRBV6-1
J gene: TRBJ1-2
D gene: .
clone size: .

CDR3 DNA: TGTGCCAGCAGCTTTTACCACGGAGAGACCCAGTACTTC
CDR3 protein: CASSFYHGETQYF
V gene: TRBV5-6
J gene: TRBJ2-5
D gene: .
clone size: .

CDR3 DNA: TGTGCCAGTAGTCCGGACAGGGGGAATGAGCAGTTCTTC
CDR3 protein: CASSPDRGNEQFF
V gene: TRBV19
J gene: TRBJ2-1
D gene: TRBD1
clone size: .

CDR3 DNA: TGTGCCAGTAGTAGGACAGGCCCGTGGTATGGCTACACCTTC
CDR3 protein: CASSRTGPWYGYTF
V gene: TRBV19
J gene: TRBJ1-2
D gene: TRBD1
clone size: .

CDR3 DNA: TGTGCCAGCAGCCCGCTAGCGGAAGGAGAGACCCAGTACTTC
CDR3 protein: CASSPLAEGETQYF
V gene: TRBV7-2
J gene: TRBJ2-5
D gene: TRBD2
clone size: few

CDR3 DNA: TGTGCCAGCAGTGAAAGCGGGAATTCACCCCTCCACTTT
CDR3 protein: CASSESGNSPLHF
V gene: TRBV6-1
J gene: TRBJ1-6
D gene: .
clone size: .

CDR3 DNA: TGCGCCAGCAGCTTACCGCCCGGGACAGGGAACTATGGCTACACCTTC
CDR3 protein: CASSLPPGTGNYGYTF
V gene: TRBV5-1
J gene: TRBJ1-2
D gene: TRBD1
clone size: .

CDR3 DNA: TGTGCCAGCAGCGACGGGGGGGTACGAGAGACCCAGTACTTC
CDR3 protein: CASSDGGVRETQYF
V gene: TRBV5-8
J gene: TRBJ2-5
D gene: TRBD2
clone size: .

CDR3 DNA: TGTGCCAGCAGTTCCACTAGCGGGGGTACAGATACGCAGTATTTT
CDR3 protein: CASSSTSGGTDTQYF
V gene: TRBV5-4
J gene: TRBJ2-3
D gene: TRBD2
clone size: .

CDR3 DNA: TGTGCCAGCAGCGTAGCTGACGGGGGACTGGACCAAGAGACCCAGTACTTC
CDR3 protein: CASSVADGGLDQETQYF
V gene: TRBV9
J gene: TRBJ2-5
D gene: .
clone size: .

CDR3 DNA: TGCGCCAGCAGCTTGGAAGCGGGGGGGTACTCTGGGGCCAACGTCCTGACTTTC
CDR3 protein: CASSLEAGGYSGANVLTF
V gene: TRBV5-1
J gene: TRBJ2-6
D gene: TRBD2
clone size: .

CDR3 DNA: TGCGCCAGCAGCCTGGTGGGCAGTCTAGCCGCTGGGGCCAACGTCCTGACTTTC
CDR3 protein: CASSLVGSLAAGANVLTF
V gene: TRBV4-3
J gene: TRBJ2-6
D gene: .
clone size: .

CDR3 DNA: TGTGCCAGCAGCGGGGGGAATAATTCACCCCTCCACTTT
CDR3 protein: CASSGGNNSPLHF
V gene: TRBV7-8
J gene: TRBJ1-6
D gene: .
clone size: .

CDR3 DNA: TGTGCCTGGAGTGACAGGGGGCGGTTGACCGAAGCTTTCTTT
CDR3 protein: CAWSDRGRLTEAFF
V gene: TRBV30
J gene: TRBJ1-1
D gene: TRBD1
clone size: few

CDR3 DNA: TGTGCCAGCAGCCCTTACCGGGACAACAACTATGGCTACACCTTC
CDR3 protein: CASSPYRDNNYGYTF
V gene: TRBV7-9
J gene: TRBJ1-2
D gene: .
clone size: .

CDR3 DNA: TGTGCCAGCAGCTTTGGACAGATCAAATTTACACCCCTCCACTTT
CDR3 protein: CASSFGQIKFTPLHF
V gene: TRBV5-6
J gene: TRBJ1-6
D gene: .
clone size: .

CDR3 DNA: TGCGCCAGCAGCTTGGCGTCTCCGAGTCCCTCCTACGAGCAGTACTTC
CDR3 protein: CASSLASPSPSYEQYF
V gene: TRBV5-1
J gene: TRBJ2-7
D gene: .
clone size: .

CDR3 DNA: TGTGCCAGCAGCTTAGCTCCGACAGGAGCAGGGGCCCAGCATTTT
CDR3 protein: CASSLAPTGAGAQHF
V gene: TRBV7-2
J gene: TRBJ1-5
D gene: .
clone size: .

CDR3 DNA: TGTGCCAGCAGTGTCCAGGGTAGGGTTGTACAGGCTTTCTTT
CDR3 protein: CASSVQGRVVQAFF
V gene: TRBV6-1
J gene: TRBJ1-1
D gene: .
clone size: .

CDR3 DNA: TGTGCCACCAGCAGAGGGGACCTTGGACAGGTCTATGGCTACACCTTC
CDR3 protein: CATSRGDLGQVYGYTF
V gene: TRBV15
J gene: TRBJ1-2
D gene: TRBD1
clone size: .

CDR3 DNA: TGTGCCAGCAGTTTAGAGGTCGGGGCGGGGGGGCAGAACAATGAGCAGTTCTTC
CDR3 protein: CASSLEVGAGGQNNEQFF
V gene: TRBV27
J gene: TRBJ2-1
D gene: TRBD2
clone size: .

CDR3 DNA: TGTGCCAGCAGCCCCATCAGGGGCGGTCACAATGAGCAGTTCTTC
CDR3 protein: CASSPIRGGHNEQFF
V gene: TRBV11-2
J gene: TRBJ2-1
D gene: .
clone size: once